The clone carrying this T cell receptor (beta chain) was counted a single time. This specimen comes from a study of blood T cell repertoires in COVID-19. Whole-study context: Cohort 3 donors counted as recovered after two negative PCRs, clearance, or resolved symptoms. T cells, B-cell-depleted T cells, or PBMCs supplied cDNA or gDNA.

The study recruited people aged roughly 18 to 95 years across roughly 25 US areas. Participants had their cohort set by participant-reported clinical history. The CDR3 runs 15 residues. Trimming left V 6 bases short and J 1 base short, with 12 bases between. Germline V lookup: CDR1 MNHEY, CDR2 SVGAGI. Sequencing was performed with immunoSEQ multiplex PCR; in TCRdb, only in-frame clones are kept and a portion is missing. The repertoire has approximately 150,000 clones, over 70% of them found once; the top ten carry roughly 3.7%. The chain has TRBV6-5 and TRBJ2-2; the D gene is possibly TRBD1 (5 bases). The sequencing input was PBMCs or T cells enriched from blood (not recorded which). The receptor was derived from a man aged 45-65 years in a cohort exposed to, infected with or recovered from COVID-19 (not recorded which). The CDR3 nucleotides read TGTGCCAGCAGGTCGACAGTGGGGAACACCGGGGAGCTGTTTTTT. It translates to CASRSTVGNTGELFF.